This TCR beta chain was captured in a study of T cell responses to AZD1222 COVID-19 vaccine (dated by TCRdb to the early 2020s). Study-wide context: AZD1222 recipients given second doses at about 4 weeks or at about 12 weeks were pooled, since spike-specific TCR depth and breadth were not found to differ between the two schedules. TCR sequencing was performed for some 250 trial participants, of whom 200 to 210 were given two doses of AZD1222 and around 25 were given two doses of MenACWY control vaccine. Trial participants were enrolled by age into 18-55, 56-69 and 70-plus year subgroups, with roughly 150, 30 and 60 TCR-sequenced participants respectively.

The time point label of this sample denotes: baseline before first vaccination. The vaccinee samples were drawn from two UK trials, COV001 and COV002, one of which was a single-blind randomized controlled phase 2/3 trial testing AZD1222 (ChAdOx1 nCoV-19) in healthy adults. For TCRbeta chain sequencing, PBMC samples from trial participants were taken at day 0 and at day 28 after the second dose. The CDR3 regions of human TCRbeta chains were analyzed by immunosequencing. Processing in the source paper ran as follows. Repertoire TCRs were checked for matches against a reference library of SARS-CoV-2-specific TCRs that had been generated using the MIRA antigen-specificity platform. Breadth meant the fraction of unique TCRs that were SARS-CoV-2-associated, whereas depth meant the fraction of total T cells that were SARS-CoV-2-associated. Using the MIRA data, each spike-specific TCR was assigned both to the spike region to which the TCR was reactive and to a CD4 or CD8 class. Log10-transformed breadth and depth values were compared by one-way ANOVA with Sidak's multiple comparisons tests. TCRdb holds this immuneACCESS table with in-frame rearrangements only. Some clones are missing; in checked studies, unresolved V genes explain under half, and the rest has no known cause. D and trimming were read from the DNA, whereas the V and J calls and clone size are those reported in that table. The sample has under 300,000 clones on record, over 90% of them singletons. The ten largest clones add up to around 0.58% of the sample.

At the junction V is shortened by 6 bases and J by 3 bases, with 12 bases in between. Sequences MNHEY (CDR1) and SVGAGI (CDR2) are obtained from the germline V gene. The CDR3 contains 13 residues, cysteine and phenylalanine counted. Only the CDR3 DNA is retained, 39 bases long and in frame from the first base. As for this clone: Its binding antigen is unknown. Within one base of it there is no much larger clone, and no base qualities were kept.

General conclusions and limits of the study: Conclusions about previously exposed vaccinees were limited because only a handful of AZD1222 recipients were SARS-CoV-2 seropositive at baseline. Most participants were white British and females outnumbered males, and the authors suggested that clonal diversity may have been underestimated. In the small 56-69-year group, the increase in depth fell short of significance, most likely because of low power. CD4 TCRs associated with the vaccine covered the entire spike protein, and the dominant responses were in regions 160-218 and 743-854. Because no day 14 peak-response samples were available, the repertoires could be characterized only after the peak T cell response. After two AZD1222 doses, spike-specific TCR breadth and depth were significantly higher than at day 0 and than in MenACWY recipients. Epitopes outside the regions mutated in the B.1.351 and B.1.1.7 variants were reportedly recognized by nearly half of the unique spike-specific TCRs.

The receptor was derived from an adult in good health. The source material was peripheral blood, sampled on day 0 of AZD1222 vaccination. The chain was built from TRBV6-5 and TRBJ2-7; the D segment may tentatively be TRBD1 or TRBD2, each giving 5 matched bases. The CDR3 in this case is CASSKGTNYEQYF. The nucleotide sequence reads TGTGCCAGCAGCAAAGGGACCAACTACGAGCAGTACTTC.